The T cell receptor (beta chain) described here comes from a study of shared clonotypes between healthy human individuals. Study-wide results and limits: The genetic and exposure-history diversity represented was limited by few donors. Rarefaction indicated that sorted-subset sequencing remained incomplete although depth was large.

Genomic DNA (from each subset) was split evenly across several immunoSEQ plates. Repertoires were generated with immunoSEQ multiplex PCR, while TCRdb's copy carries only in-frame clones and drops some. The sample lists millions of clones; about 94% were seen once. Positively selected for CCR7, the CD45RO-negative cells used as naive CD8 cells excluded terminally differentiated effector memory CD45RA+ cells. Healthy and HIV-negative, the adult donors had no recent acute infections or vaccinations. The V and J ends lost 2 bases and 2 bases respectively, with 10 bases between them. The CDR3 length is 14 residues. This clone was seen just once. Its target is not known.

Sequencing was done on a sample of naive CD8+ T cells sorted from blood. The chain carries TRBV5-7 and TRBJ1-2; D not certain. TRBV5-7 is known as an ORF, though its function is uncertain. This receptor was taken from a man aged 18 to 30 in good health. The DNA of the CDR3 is TGTGCCAGCAGCTTATCCGGGATCAACTATGGCTACACCTTC. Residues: CASSLSGINYGYTF.